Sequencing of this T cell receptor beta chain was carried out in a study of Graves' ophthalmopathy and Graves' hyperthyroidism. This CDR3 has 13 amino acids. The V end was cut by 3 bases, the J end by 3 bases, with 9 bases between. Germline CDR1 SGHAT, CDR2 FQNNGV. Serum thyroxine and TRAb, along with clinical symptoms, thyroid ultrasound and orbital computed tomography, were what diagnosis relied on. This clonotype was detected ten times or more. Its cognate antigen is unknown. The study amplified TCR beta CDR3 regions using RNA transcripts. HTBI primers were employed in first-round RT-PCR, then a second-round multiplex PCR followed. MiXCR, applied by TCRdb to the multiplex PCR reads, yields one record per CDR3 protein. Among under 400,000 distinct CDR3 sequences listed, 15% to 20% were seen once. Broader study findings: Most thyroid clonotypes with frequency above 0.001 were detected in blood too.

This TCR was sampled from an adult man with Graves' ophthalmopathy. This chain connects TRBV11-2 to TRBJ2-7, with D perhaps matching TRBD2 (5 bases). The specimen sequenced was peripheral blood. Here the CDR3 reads CASSFARGYEQYF. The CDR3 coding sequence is TGTGCCAGCAGCTTCGCACGGGGCTACGAGCAGTACTTC. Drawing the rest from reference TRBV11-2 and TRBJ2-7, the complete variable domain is EAGVAQSPRYKIIEKRQSVAFWCNPISGHATLYWYQQILGQGPKLLIQFQNNGVVDDSQLPKDRFSAERLKGVDSTLKIQPAKLEDSAVYLCASSFARGYEQYFGPGTRLTVT.